The 10 T cell receptor beta chains in this list originate from one sample, sequenced in a study of OX40 agonist ivuxolimab in advanced cancers. TCRdb's table, derived via immunoSEQ multiplex PCR, lists solely in-frame clones and lacks some. The sample shows roughly 92,000 clones, 90% to 95% of them seen only once. The input for sequencing was CD4+ or CD8+ T cells sorted from blood, taken in a trial of the OX40 agonist ivuxolimab. These receptors originate from an adult with an advanced solid tumor such as melanoma, head and neck, liver or kidney cancer.

The rearrangement joins TRBV29-1 to TRBJ1-5; no reliable D call. The CDR3 consists of 13 residues. Between the trimmed V and J ends, which lost 4 bases and 4 bases, there was a span of 11 bases. The germline V gene encodes CDR1 SQVTM and CDR2 ANQGSEA. In DNA, the CDR3 is TGCAGCGTTGTAATGGGCATTAATCAGCCCCAGCATTTT. Protein sequence: CSVVMGINQPQHF.

V usage is TRBV7-9 and J usage is TRBJ1-4; D might be TRBD1 (6 bases). CDR1 is SEHNR and CDR2 is FQNEAQ in the germline V gene (reference sequence). V was trimmed by 0 bases and J by 7 bases, leaving 12 bases between them. CDR3 size: 15 residues. The CDR3 DNA reads TGTGCCAGCAGCTTAGCAGGAACAGGGATTGAAAAACTGTTTTTT. It is translated as CASSLAGTGIEKLFF.

The rearrangement uses TRBV25-1 and TRBJ2-4; D is possibly TRBD1 (6 bases). In germline, CDR1 is MGHDK, CDR2 SYGVNS. There are 16 residues in the CDR3. V lost 4 bases, J lost 1 base, and 14 bases lay in between. The chain's CDR3 is CASSATGPLAKNIQYF. The CDR3 DNA sequence: TGTGCCAGCAGTGCGACAGGTCCCCTCGCCAAAAACATTCAGTACTTC. Based on the CDR3 plus reference TRBV25-1 and TRBJ2-4, the full variable domain is EADIYQTPRYLVIGTGKKITLECSQTMGHDKMYWYQQDPGMELHLIHYSYGVNSTEKGDLSSESTVSRIRTEHFPLTLESARPSHTSQYLCASSATGPLAKNIQYFGAGTRLSVL.

The rearrangement uses TRBV7-2 and TRBJ1-4; tentative D call: TRBD1 (6 bases). Trimming pared 1 base from V and 3 bases from J, leaving 9 bases between. CDR3 length: 15 amino acids. Germline V CDR1 and CDR2: SGHTA, FQGNSA. The CDR3 DNA is TGTGCCAGCAGCTTAGGGGACAATTCTAATGAAAAACTGTTTTTT. This codes for CASSLGDNSNEKLFF. The full variable domain, completed using reference TRBV7-2 and TRBJ1-4, is GAGVSQSPSNKVTEKGKDVELRCDPISGHTALYWYRQSLGQGLEFLIYFQGNSAPDKSGLPSDRFSAERTGGSVSTLTIQRTQQEDSAVYLCASSLGDNSNEKLFFGSGTQLSVL.

The chain couples TRBV5-5 to TRBJ1-2; D gene unclear. The CDR3 sequence is 14 residues long. Trimming pared 4 bases from V and 3 bases from J, leaving 13 bases between. Germline V lookup: CDR1 SGHKS, CDR2 YYEKEE (reference sequence). This CDR3 reads CASSLTGRDYGYTF. Here the CDR3 DNA reads TGTGCCAGCAGCCTAACGGGGAGGGACTATGGCTACACCTTC.

The chain has TRBV29-1 and TRBJ2-3; the match to TRBD2 covers 13 bases. The CDR3 contains 13 residues. Trimming cost V 4 bases and J 7 bases; bases outside gene matches: 2. Germline loops: CDR1 SQVTM, CDR2 ANQGSEA. The CDR3 region has the DNA TGCAGCGTTGGGACTAGCGGGAGAAATACGCAGTATTTT. Its protein is CSVGTSGRNTQYF.

This sequence joins TRBV4-3 and TRBJ1-6; perhaps TRBD1 as D (6 bases). V lost 2 bases, J lost 6 bases, and 14 bases lay in between. The CDR3 is 16 residues long. Germline values: CDR1 LGHNA, CDR2 YSLEER. The CDR3 region has the DNA TGCGCCAGCAGCCAACGCGGGGGCGGTGTTAATTCACCCCTCCACTTT. It codes for CASSQRGGGVNSPLHF.

CDR3 coding DNA: TGTGCCAGCAGATTCCGGACAGGGCTAAACACCGGGGAGCTGTTTTTT. Encoded protein: CASRFRTGLNTGELFF. The V and J genes are TRBV28 and TRBJ2-2, with TRBD1 matching over 8 bases. The junction had 8 bases not matched to a gene; V was cut back by 6 bases and J by 2 bases. CDR1 and CDR2 from the germline V gene are MDHEN and SYDVKM. There are 16 residues in the CDR3. Full variable domain (remainder filled in from reference TRBV28 and TRBJ2-2): DVKVTQSSRYLVKRTGEKVFLECVQDMDHENMFWYRQDPGLGLRLIYFSYDVKMKEKGDIPEGYSVSREKKERFSLILESASTNQTSMYLCASRFRTGLNTGELFFGEGSRLTVL.

The chain combines TRBV4-2 with TRBJ2-1, with D tentatively TRBD1 or TRBD2 (5 bases each). Germline lookup yields CDR1 LGHNA and CDR2 YNFKEQ. V was clipped by 3 bases and J by 7 bases, with 16 bases between them. This CDR3 has 15 amino acids. This CDR3 reads CASSQGGGVRNEQFF. The CDR3 bases are TGTGCCAGCAGCCAGGGTGGGGGAGTGAGGAATGAGCAGTTCTTC.

DNA of the CDR3: TGTGCCAGCAGCGTACAGGGGGCGAAAGGAAACACCATATATTTT. Its translation: CASSVQGAKGNTIYF. This rearrangement joins TRBV9 to TRBJ1-3; 8 bases align to TRBD1. CDR3 length: 15 amino acids. Germline V gives CDR1 SGDLS, CDR2 YYNGEE. Trimming cost V 1 base and J 4 bases; bases outside gene matches: 4. Full variable domain (outside the CDR3, taken from reference TRBV9 and TRBJ1-3): DSGVTQTPKHLITATGQRVTLRCSPRSGDLSVYWYQQSLDQGLQFLIQYYNGEERAKGNILERFSAQQFPDLHSELNLSSLELGDSALYFCASSVQGAKGNTIYFGEGSWLTVV.